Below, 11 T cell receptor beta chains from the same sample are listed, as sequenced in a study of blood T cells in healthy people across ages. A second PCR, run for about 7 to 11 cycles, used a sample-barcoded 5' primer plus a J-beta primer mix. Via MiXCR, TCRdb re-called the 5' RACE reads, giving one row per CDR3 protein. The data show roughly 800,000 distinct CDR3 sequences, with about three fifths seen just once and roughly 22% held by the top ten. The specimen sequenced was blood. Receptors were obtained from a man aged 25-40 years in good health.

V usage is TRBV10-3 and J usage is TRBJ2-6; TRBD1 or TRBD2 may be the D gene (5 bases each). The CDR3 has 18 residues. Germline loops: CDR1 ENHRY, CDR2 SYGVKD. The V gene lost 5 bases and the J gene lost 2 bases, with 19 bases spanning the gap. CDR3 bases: TGTGCCATCAGTTCGAGGGGCCCAGGCGGAGCTGGGGCCAACGTCCTGACTTTC. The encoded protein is CAISSRGPGGAGANVLTF.

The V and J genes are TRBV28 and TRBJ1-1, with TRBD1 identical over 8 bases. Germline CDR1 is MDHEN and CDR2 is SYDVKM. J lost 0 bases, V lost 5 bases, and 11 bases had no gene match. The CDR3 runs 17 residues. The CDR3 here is CASSPPNGQGLNTEAFF. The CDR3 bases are TGTGCCAGCAGTCCCCCCAACGGACAGGGATTGAACACTGAAGCTTTCTTT.

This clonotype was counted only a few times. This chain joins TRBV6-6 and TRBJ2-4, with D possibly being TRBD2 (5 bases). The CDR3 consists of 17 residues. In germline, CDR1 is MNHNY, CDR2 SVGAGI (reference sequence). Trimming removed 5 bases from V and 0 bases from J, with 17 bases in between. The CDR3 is CASSHGLANLAKNIQYF. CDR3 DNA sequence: TGTGCCAGCAGTCACGGACTCGCGAACCTAGCCAAAAACATTCAGTACTTC.

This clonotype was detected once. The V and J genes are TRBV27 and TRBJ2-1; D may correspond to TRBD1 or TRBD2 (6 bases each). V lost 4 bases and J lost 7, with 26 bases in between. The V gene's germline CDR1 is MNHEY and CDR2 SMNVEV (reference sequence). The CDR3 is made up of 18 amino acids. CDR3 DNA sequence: TGTGCCAGCAGTTCTCGCCCCTGGTCGGGGGCCCCGTGGAATGAGCAGTTCTTC. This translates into CASSSRPWSGAPWNEQFF.

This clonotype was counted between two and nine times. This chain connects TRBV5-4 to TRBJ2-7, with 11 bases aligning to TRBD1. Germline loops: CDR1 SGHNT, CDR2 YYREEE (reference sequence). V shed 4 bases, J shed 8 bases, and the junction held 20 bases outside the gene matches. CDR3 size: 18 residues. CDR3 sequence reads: CASSPGTGGPMTLRKQYF. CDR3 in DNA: TGTGCCAGCAGCCCCGGGACAGGGGGACCCATGACTCTACGAAAGCAGTACTTC. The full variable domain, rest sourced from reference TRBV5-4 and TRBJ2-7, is ETGVTQSPTHLIKTRGQQVTLRCSSQSGHNTVSWYQQALGQGPQFIFQYYREEENGRGNFPPRFSGLQFPNYSSELNVNALELDDSALYLCASSPGTGGPMTLRKQYFGPGTRLTVT.

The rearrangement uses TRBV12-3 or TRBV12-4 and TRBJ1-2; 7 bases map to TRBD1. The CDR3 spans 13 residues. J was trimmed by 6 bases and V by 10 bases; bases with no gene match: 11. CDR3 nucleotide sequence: TGTGCCACCGAGTCTCGGACAGGTCATGGCTACACCTTC. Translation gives CATESRTGHGYTF.

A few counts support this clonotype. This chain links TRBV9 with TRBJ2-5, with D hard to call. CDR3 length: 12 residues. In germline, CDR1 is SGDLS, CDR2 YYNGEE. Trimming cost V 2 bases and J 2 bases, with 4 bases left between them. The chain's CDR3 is CASSVQQETQYF. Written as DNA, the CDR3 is TGTGCCAGCAGCGTTCAACAAGAGACCCAGTACTTC.

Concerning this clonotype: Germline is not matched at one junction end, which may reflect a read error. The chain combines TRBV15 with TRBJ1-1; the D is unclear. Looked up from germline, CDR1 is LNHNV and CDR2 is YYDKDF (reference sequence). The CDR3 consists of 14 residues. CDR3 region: CTTSREWSNTEAFF. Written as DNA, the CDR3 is TGTACCACCAGCAGAGAATGGTCGAACACTGAAGCTTTCTTT.

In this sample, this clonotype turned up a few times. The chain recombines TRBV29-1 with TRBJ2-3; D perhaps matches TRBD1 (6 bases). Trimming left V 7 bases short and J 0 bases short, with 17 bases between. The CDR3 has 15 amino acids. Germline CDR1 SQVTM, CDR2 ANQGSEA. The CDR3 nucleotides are TGCAGCGGACCAACAGGGACAACTAGCACAGATACGCAGTATTTT. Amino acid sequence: CSGPTGTTSTDTQYF.

This chain's CDR3 is CASSEGLANYNEQFF. CDR3 sequence (DNA): TGTGCCAGCAGCGAAGGACTAGCGAACTACAATGAGCAGTTCTTC. The chain links TRBV11-2 to TRBJ2-1, with TRBD2 matching over 9 bases. Per the germline V gene, CDR1 is SGHAT and CDR2 is FQNNGV. The CDR3 length is 15 residues. J lost 3 bases, V lost 5 bases, and 5 bases had no gene match.

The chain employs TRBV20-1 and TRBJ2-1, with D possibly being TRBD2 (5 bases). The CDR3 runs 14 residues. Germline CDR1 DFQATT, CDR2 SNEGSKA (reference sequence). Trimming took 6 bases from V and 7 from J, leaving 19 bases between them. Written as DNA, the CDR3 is TGCAGTGCGCTCCCGGACTCCCAGATTAATGAGCAGTTCTTC. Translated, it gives CSALPDSQINEQFF.